The next 22 T cell receptor beta chains were all read from a single sample in a study of regulatory T cells in long-lasting Graves disease (dated by TCRdb to the early 2020s). The method behind the library was multiplex PCR. TCRdb lists the instrument as Illumina HiSeq 4000. To build TCR beta libraries, CDR3 regions were amplified by Arm-PCR using iRepertoire HTBI primers. TCRdb ran its own pipeline on the public reads, namely fastp trimming at Q25 and MiXCR clone calling, and kept in-frame beta chains. Records with the same CDR3 protein are collapsed into one entry carrying the most frequent genes and DNA. The sample table contains 600,000 to 850,000 distinct CDR3 sequences; only one count was recorded for around 32% of them. The ten most abundant clones make up roughly 46% of the sample. According to the study, the label for this sample's time point signals: persistent/refractory GD, antithyroid drugs over 5 years with positive TRAb. RNA was extracted from PBMCs in TRIzol for both TCR sequencing and RNA sequencing.

Specimen: peripheral blood mononuclear cells (PBMCs), collected when the disease was refractory, from a patient treated with antithyroid drugs. The receptor set was obtained from a female donor with Graves disease.

Concerning this clonotype itself: One end of the junction varies from germline; a read error may be responsible. The chain uses TRBV29-1 and TRBJ1-2, with D perhaps matching TRBD1 (5 bases). This CDR3 contains 12 residues. Per germline, CDR1 SQVTM and CDR2 ANQGSEA. CDR3 region: CNVETADYGYTF. Here the CDR3 DNA reads TGCAACGTTGAGACAGCCGACTATGGCTACACCTTC.

The sample holds a few counts of this clonotype. V usage is TRBV29-1 and J usage is TRBJ2-6, with D perhaps matching TRBD1 or TRBD2 (5 bases each). V lost 6 bases and J lost 2, with 17 bases in between. Germline CDR1 and CDR2: SQVTM and ANQGSEA. The CDR3 is 16 residues long. This CDR3 reads CSVGSGVGAGANVLTF. The CDR3 DNA reads as TGCAGCGTAGGGTCCGGGGTAGGGGCTGGGGCCAACGTCCTGACTTTC.

V gene TRBV20-1 combines with J gene TRBJ1-5; D is unclear. V lost 0 bases to trimming and J lost 0 bases, with 12 bases between them. Germline V lookup: CDR1 DFQATT, CDR2 SNEGSKA (reference sequence). This CDR3 has 16 residues. DNA of the CDR3: TGCAGTGCTAGAGAAGGCAGCTTTTATAGCAATCAGCCCCAGCATTTT. As protein: CSAREGSFYSNQPQHF.

This clonotype was detected a few times. This chain links TRBV30 with TRBJ1-2; the D gene is possibly TRBD1 (6 bases). V was trimmed by 0 bases and J by 6 bases, leaving 17 bases between them. CDR1 and CDR2 from the germline V gene are GTSNPN and SVGIG (reference sequence). The CDR3 totals 15 residues. CDR3 in amino acids: CAWSVPNFNRDGYTF. In DNA, the CDR3 is TGTGCCTGGAGTGTACCGAATTTCAACAGGGATGGCTACACCTTC.

The chain carries TRBV6-9 and TRBJ1-1; D perhaps matches TRBD1 (5 bases). V was shortened by 3 bases and J by 2 bases, with 13 bases between the two germline ends. The CDR3 has 15 residues. Per germline, CDR1 MNHGY and CDR2 SVAAGI. CDR3 DNA: TGTGCCAGCAGTTACCCCAGGGAGGAAAACACTGAAGCTTTCTTT. It specifies CASSYPREENTEAFF.

This clonotype came up once. The J gene is TRBJ1-1, the V gene TRBV7-9, with a weak D call TRBD1 (5 bases). CDR3 length: 14 amino acids. Germline CDR1 reads SEHNR; CDR2 reads FQNEAQ (reference sequence). Trimming took 1 base from V and 5 from J, leaving 11 bases between them. This CDR3 reads CASSLEGKWTEAFF. DNA of the CDR3: TGTGCCAGCAGCTTAGAGGGGAAGTGGACTGAAGCTTTCTTT.

There are a few counts of this clonotype. Here the CDR3 DNA reads TGTGCCAGCAGCCAGGGGGGCGGGGGCGGCTACAATGAGCAGTTCTTC. Translated, it gives CASSQGGGGGYNEQFF. The rearrangement links TRBV11-2 to TRBJ2-1, with D perhaps assigned TRBD1 or TRBD2 (7 bases each). In germline, CDR1 is SGHAT, CDR2 FQNNGV. Trimming cost V 5 bases and J 3 bases, with 17 bases left between them. The CDR3 length is 16 residues. Full variable domain (outside the CDR3, taken from reference TRBV11-2 and TRBJ2-1): EAGVAQSPRYKIIEKRQSVAFWCNPISGHATLYWYQQILGQGPKLLIQFQNNGVVDDSQLPKDRFSAERLKGVDSTLKIQPAKLEDSAVYLCASSQGGGGGYNEQFFGPGTRLTVL.

A few counts support this clonotype. This chain joins TRBV7-2 and TRBJ2-5; D might be TRBD2 (5 bases). The CDR3 is 15 residues long. CDR1 is SGHTA, CDR2 FQGNSA, per germline. V lost 2 bases and J 6 bases, leaving 16 bases between the germline ends. The CDR3 loop is CASSLRGPTIQTQYF. CDR3 sequence (DNA): TGTGCCAGCAGCTTACGGGGTCCGACGATACAGACCCAGTACTTC.

The chain is built from TRBV11-2 and TRBJ2-7; D gene unclear. Germline V lookup: CDR1 SGHAT, CDR2 FQNNGV. V was shortened by 0 bases and J by 2 bases, with 14 bases between the two germline ends. This CDR3 comprises 16 residues. The CDR3 sequence is CASSLDPLRPAYEQYF. The CDR3 DNA follows: TGTGCCAGCAGCTTAGATCCCCTGCGCCCCGCCTACGAGCAGTACTTC.

Details on this clonotype: One end of the junction is discordant with germline, which a read error may explain. The CDR3 loop reads CATTRYNEQFF. The DNA of the CDR3 is TGCGCCACGACCCGTTACAATGAGCAGTTCTTC. The chain joins TRBV6-9 to TRBJ2-1; no reliable D call. This CDR3 has 11 amino acids. Germline-derived CDR1 and CDR2 are MNHGY and SVAAGI.

In this sample, this clonotype turned up once. The chain recombines TRBV6-1 with TRBJ2-7, with TRBD2 matching over 7 bases. Germline V gene lookup returns CDR1 MNHNS and CDR2 SASEGT. The CDR3 sequence is 18 residues long. The trim removed 6 bases at V and 0 bases at J, leaving 17 bases unmatched. The CDR3 DNA sequence: TGTGCCAGCAGCCAAGATCTGTTGAGGACGGGGGGCTCCTACGAGCAGTACTTC. This sequence encodes CASSQDLLRTGGSYEQYF.

V is TRBV12-3 or TRBV12-4 and J is TRBJ1-5; weak D call: TRBD1 (5 bases). The CDR3 extends over 14 amino acids. With 6 bases removed from V and 6 bases from J, the gap between germline ends came to 15 bases. CDR3 sequence (DNA): TGTGCCAGCAGGCCTCGGCAGGGCGGTCAGCCCCAGCATTTT. Translating it yields CASRPRQGGQPQHF.

This clonotype has ten or more counts. The J gene is TRBJ1-2, the V gene TRBV20-1; D is uncertain. V dropped 7 bases and J dropped 6 bases, with 15 bases sitting between them. Per the germline V gene, CDR1 is DFQATT and CDR2 is SNEGSKA (reference sequence). This CDR3 region has 12 residues. Written as DNA, the CDR3 is TGCAGTGTTGGGCAGCCAACTAATGGCTACACCTTC. Residues: CSVGQPTNGYTF.

The chain combines TRBV28 with TRBJ1-1; D uncertain. This CDR3 is 12 amino acids long. Trimming removed 6 bases from V and 3 bases from J, with 8 bases in between. CDR1 and CDR2 from the germline V gene are MDHEN and SYDVKM. The DNA for the CDR3 is TGTGCCAGCAGGCTCCCATACACTGAAGCTTTCTTT. Translation gives CASRLPYTEAFF.

This clonotype has only a few counts. V gene TRBV27 combines with J gene TRBJ1-2, with a possible D match to TRBD1 (6 bases). V was pared by 2 bases and J by 6 bases, with 10 bases between. There are 13 residues in the CDR3. Germline-derived CDR1 and CDR2 are MNHEY and SMNVEV (reference sequence). The CDR3 DNA sequence: TGTGCCAGCAGTTTAAATCACAGGGATGGCTACACCTTC. Amino acid sequence: CASSLNHRDGYTF.

This clonotype has more than one count but fewer than ten. The rearrangement joins TRBV29-1 to TRBJ1-1, with D unresolved. The CDR3 consists of 10 residues. The germline V and J ends were trimmed by 7 bases and 1 base, with 4 bases remaining between them. CDR1 and CDR2 (germline): SQVTM, ANQGSEA. The CDR3 sequence: CSAKNTEAFF. DNA of the CDR3: TGCAGCGCCAAGAACACTGAAGCTTTCTTT.

The chain carries TRBV27 and TRBJ1-4, with a tentative D call TRBD1 (5 bases). The germline V and J ends were trimmed by 5 bases and 5 bases, with 15 bases remaining between them. This CDR3 has 15 amino acids. Germline V gives CDR1 MNHEY, CDR2 SMNVEV (reference sequence). Written as DNA, the CDR3 is TGTGCCAGCAGTGCCCGACAGACATACAATGAAAAACTGTTTTTT. Amino acid sequence: CASSARQTYNEKLFF.

The rearrangement links TRBV14 to TRBJ2-7; TRBD1 matches at 9 bases. V dropped 4 bases and J dropped 3; count of bases not matched to a gene: 13. The germline V gene encodes CDR1 SGHDN and CDR2 FVKESK. The length of the CDR3 is 17 residues. CDR3 loop: CASSPSLRTGVNYEQYF. The CDR3 DNA reads as TGTGCCAGCAGCCCCAGCTTAAGGACAGGGGTAAACTACGAGCAGTACTTC.

This clonotype was observed a few times. The chain couples TRBV9 to TRBJ2-5; 11 bases align to TRBD1. J was trimmed by 0 bases and V by 4 bases; bases with no gene match: 5. The CDR3 sequence is 16 residues long. Germline V gene lookup returns CDR1 SGDLS and CDR2 YYNGEE. Here the CDR3 reads CASSPRDRGYQETQYF. The CDR3 nucleotides are TGTGCCAGCAGCCCCCGGGACAGGGGGTACCAAGAGACCCAGTACTTC.

Concerning this clonotype: A junction end diverges from the germline sequence, so it may reflect a read error. CDR3 bases: TGCGGTGCTAGAGTACGTCGAGGGGGCAACACTGAAGCTTTCTTT. The encoded protein is CGARVRRGGNTEAFF. The genes are TRBV20-1 and TRBJ1-1, with 7 nucleotides matching TRBD1. The CDR3 totals 15 residues. Germline values: CDR1 DFQATT, CDR2 SNEGSKA (reference sequence).

A note on this clonotype: A much bigger clone sits one base away, suggesting this may be a read error. This chain links TRBV28 with TRBJ1-2; a weak D match, TRBD1 (5 bases). In germline, CDR1 is MDHEN, CDR2 SYDVKM. V was clipped by 2 bases and J by 8 bases, with 18 bases between them. The CDR3 covers 15 residues. The CDR3 protein is CASSLGAPRPRGYTF. Written as DNA, the CDR3 is TGTGCCAGCAGTTTAGGGGCCCCGAGGCCCCGCGGCTACACCTTC.

This clonotype was observed a few times. The chain uses TRBV2 and TRBJ1-5; D might be TRBD1 (5 bases). V was pared by 4 bases and J by 6 bases, with 19 bases between. The CDR3 has 16 amino acids. CDR1 and CDR2 from the germline V gene are SNHLY and FYNNEI. The CDR3 DNA reads as TGTGCCAGCAGTGGGGCGCATGGGGGGGTCGGTCAGCCCCAGCATTTT. Protein sequence: CASSGAHGGVGQPQHF.